These 6 T cell receptor beta chains came from one sample sequenced in a study of T cells in Graves' hyperthyroidism and ophthalmopathy. RNA transcripts served as the template for amplifying TCR beta CDR3 regions. The study used the HTBI primer set for a first-round RT-PCR of the TCR CDR3. Each CDR3 protein gets one entry after TCRdb re-called the multiplex PCR reads with MiXCR. The sample shows 410,000 or so distinct CDR3 sequences, roughly 14% of them seen only once. Sequenced sample: blood. Receptors originate from a young man with Graves' ophthalmopathy.

This clonotype was found many times. This rearrangement joins TRBV13 to TRBJ2-1; TRBD2 matches at 11 bases. This CDR3 has 14 amino acids. The germline V gene has CDR1 PRHDT and CDR2 FYEKMQ (reference sequence). The J segment lost 12 bases and the V segment lost 6 bases, leaving 10 bases of the junction unmatched. CDR3 sequence (DNA): TGTGCCAGCAGGGGGGTAGCGGGAGGGCCGCGGCAGTTCTTC. This gives the protein CASRGVAGGPRQFF. Complete variable domain (other parts from reference TRBV13 and TRBJ2-1): AAGVIQSPRHLIKEKRETATLKCYPIPRHDTVYWYQQGPGQDPQFLISFYEKMQSDKGSIPDRFSAQQFSDYHSELNMSSLELGDSALYFCASRGVAGGPRQFFGPGTRLTVL.

This clonotype was seen many times. The chain recombines TRBV11-3 with TRBJ1-1; D is perhaps TRBD1 (6 bases). Germline V lookup: CDR1 SGHNT, CDR2 YENEEA. V was cut by 4 bases and J by 0 bases, with 12 bases left in between. This CDR3 comprises 15 residues. In DNA, the CDR3 is TGTGCCAGCAGCTCGCACAGGGACTTGAACACTGAAGCTTTCTTT. Amino acid sequence: CASSSHRDLNTEAFF.

This clonotype was observed at least ten times. The gene calls are TRBV6-2 or TRBV6-3 and TRBJ2-7; 8 bases map to TRBD2. This CDR3 contains 14 residues. The V gene end was trimmed by 6 bases and the J gene end by 4 bases; junction bases not matched to a gene: 8. Germline V CDR1 and CDR2: MNHEY, SVGEGT. The CDR3 coding sequence is TGTGCCAGCAGAAGAACCGGACTAGCTTACGAGCAGTACTTC. Amino acids: CASRRTGLAYEQYF.

This clonotype occurred a few times. V gene TRBV25-1 combines with J gene TRBJ1-6, with 7 bases matching TRBD1. The trim removed 4 bases at V and 0 bases at J, leaving 3 bases unmatched. Per germline, CDR1 MGHDK and CDR2 SYGVNS. The CDR3 spans 16 residues. The CDR3: CASSGGQFSYNSPLHF. The CDR3 DNA reads TGTGCCAGCAGTGGGGGACAGTTCTCCTATAATTCACCCCTCCACTTT.

There are many counts of this clonotype. The rearrangement uses TRBV6-1 and TRBJ1-2; D is uncertain. Germline V gene sequence: CDR1 MNHNS, CDR2 SASEGT. The CDR3 sequence is 13 residues long. Trimming pared 3 bases from V and 8 bases from J, leaving 13 bases between. CDR3 residues: CASSESDGRGYTF. The DNA of the CDR3 is TGTGCCAGCAGTGAGTCGGACGGGCGAGGCTACACCTTC.

The chain recombines TRBV27 with TRBJ2-7; the D is unclear. Trimming pared 6 bases from V and 7 bases from J, leaving 13 bases between. The CDR3 loop spans 12 amino acids. CDR1 and CDR2 (germline): MNHEY, SMNVEV (reference sequence). CDR3 bases: TGTGCCAGCAGCCTCCCCTCTAGGGAGCAGTACTTC. Amino acids: CASSLPSREQYF.